Following are 31 T cell receptor beta chains from one sample sequenced in a study of Ad26.COV2.S vaccination and SARS-CoV-2 variants. Treatment specified: around 19 received Ad26.COV2.S at low or high dose, single or two shots; about 5 received placebo; per-sample allocation not given. All samples were drawn on day 63, counting from the first vaccine or placebo injection. The table came from immunoSEQ multiplex PCR; TCRdb's copy has only in-frame clones and leaves some out. In the table there are 400,000 to 450,000 clones, around 90% of which are singletons. The material sequenced was peripheral blood, taken in a trial of Ad26.COV2.S vaccine versus placebo. Receptor source: a person between 18 and 65 years old who received the Ad26.COV2.S COVID-19 vaccine or a placebo.

The chain combines TRBV18 with TRBJ2-7; the D is unclear. The CDR3 is 12 amino acids. Germline loops: CDR1 KGHSH, CDR2 LQKENI. Between the trimmed V and J ends, which lost 6 bases and 4 bases, there was a span of 10 bases. DNA for the CDR3: TGTGCCAGCTCCGGACCGTTATACGAGCAGTACTTC. It specifies CASSGPLYEQYF.

V gene TRBV10-2 combines with J gene TRBJ1-2; the D is unclear. This CDR3 contains 17 residues. Germline CDR1 WSHSY, CDR2 SAAADI. V was shortened by 2 bases and J by 1 base, with 17 bases between the two germline ends. The DNA for the CDR3 is TGCGCCAGCAGTGAGAGGGTTGGAAGAGAAATTAACTATGGCTACACCTTC. Protein product: CASSERVGREINYGYTF.

The rearrangement links TRBV27 to TRBJ2-5; 11 bases align to TRBD2. With 3 bases clipped from V and 3 bases from J, the junction kept 6 bases outside the gene matches. The germline CDR1 and CDR2 sequences are MNHEY and SMNVEV (reference sequence). This CDR3 has 16 residues. The CDR3 DNA reads as TGTGCCAGCAGTTTGAATCCGGGACTAGCGGAAGAGACCCAGTACTTC. Protein sequence: CASSLNPGLAEETQYF.

The V gene is TRBV5-4, the J gene TRBJ2-7; D perhaps matches TRBD1 (6 bases). This CDR3 contains 13 residues. The V gene's germline CDR1 is SGHNT and CDR2 YYREEE (reference sequence). V lost 2 bases to trimming and J lost 6 bases, with 12 bases between them. CDR3 sequence reads: CASSLQGTGEQYF. The CDR3 DNA follows: TGTGCCAGCAGCTTACAGGGTACGGGCGAGCAGTACTTC.

V usage is TRBV7-6 and J usage is TRBJ2-7; D possibly uses TRBD1 or TRBD2 (5 bases each). The CDR3 length is 15 residues. Germline V gene lookup returns CDR1 SGHVS and CDR2 FNYEAQ. Trimming pared 5 bases from V and 0 bases from J, leaving 14 bases between. CDR3 in amino acids: CASSPQRTTSYEQYF. The CDR3 nucleotides read TGTGCCAGCAGCCCCCAGCGGACAACCTCCTACGAGCAGTACTTC.

This rearrangement joins TRBV15 to TRBJ2-7, with 11 nucleotides matching TRBD2. The CDR3 has 19 residues. With 4 bases clipped from V and 0 bases from J, the junction kept 14 bases outside the gene matches. Germline values: CDR1 LNHNV, CDR2 YYDKDF (reference sequence). CDR3 nucleotides: TGTGCCACCAGCAAAACTAGCGGGAGCCCCCATGGGAGCTCCTACGAGCAGTACTTC. Translating it yields CATSKTSGSPHGSSYEQYF.

This clone was seen ten or more times. The rearrangement links TRBV6-6 to TRBJ2-7, with D perhaps TRBD1 (6 bases). CDR1 and CDR2 from the germline V gene are MNHNY and SVGAGI (reference sequence). The germline V and J ends were trimmed by 5 bases and 4 bases, with 21 bases remaining between them. The CDR3 consists of 16 residues. The CDR3 protein is CASSPPRDNPGYEQYF. CDR3 DNA sequence: TGTGCCAGCAGTCCTCCCCGGGACAACCCAGGGTACGAGCAGTACTTC.

The chain joins TRBV29-1 to TRBJ2-3; tentatively, D is TRBD1 (5 bases). Germline V gene sequence: CDR1 SQVTM, CDR2 ANQGSEA. CDR3 size: 13 residues. The germline V and J ends were trimmed by 7 bases and 4 bases, with 15 bases remaining between them. CDR3 region: CSAAGRVADTQYF. The CDR3 nucleotides read TGCAGCGCTGCTGGCAGGGTCGCAGATACGCAGTATTTT.

V and J are TRBV12-3 or TRBV12-4 and TRBJ1-1; D is undetermined. Deletions cut 7 bases from V and 4 bases from J, with 13 bases between. This CDR3 comprises 13 residues. The CDR3 sequence is CASTLGSPTEAFF. The CDR3, as DNA: TGTGCCAGCACCTTAGGCTCGCCCACTGAAGCTTTCTTT.

The DNA of the CDR3 is TGTGCCAGCAGCTTATGGCGGAGCTCCTACGAGCAGTACTTC. The encoded protein is CASSLWRSSYEQYF. This chain connects TRBV5-5 to TRBJ2-7; D gene unclear. Germline-derived CDR1 and CDR2 are SGHKS and YYEKEE (reference sequence). This CDR3 spans 14 amino acids. V lost 2 bases to trimming and J lost 0 bases, with 9 bases between them.

This sequence joins TRBV5-6 and TRBJ2-7; D remains ambiguous. The V gene lost 8 bases and the J gene lost 7 bases, with 22 bases spanning the gap. Germline V gives CDR1 SGHDT, CDR2 YYEEEE. The CDR3 is made up of 14 amino acids. CDR3 residues: CARHLSQRLWEQYF. The DNA for the CDR3 is TGTGCCAGGCATCTTAGCCAGAGGCTCTGGGAGCAGTACTTC.

Here the CDR3 DNA reads TGTGCCAGCAGTCGTAGGACAGGGGGCGAGGACACTGAAGCTTTCTTT. It translates to CASSRRTGGEDTEAFF. The V call is TRBV6-6, the J call TRBJ1-1; 11 bases agree with TRBD1. V dropped 5 bases and J dropped 3; count of bases not matched to a gene: 8. The CDR3 is 16 amino acids. The V gene's germline CDR1 is MNHNY and CDR2 SVGAGI (reference sequence).

The V gene is TRBV15, the J gene TRBJ2-6, with D maybe TRBD1 (6 bases). V was pared by 1 base and J by 0 bases, with 10 bases between. Germline CDR1 reads LNHNV; CDR2 reads YYDKDF (reference sequence). The CDR3 length is 17 residues. The CDR3 is CATSRGQGNSGANVLTF. CDR3 in DNA: TGTGCCACCAGCAGAGGGCAGGGGAACTCTGGGGCCAACGTCCTGACTTTC. The full variable domain, with the rest looked up from reference TRBV15 and TRBJ2-6, is DAMVIQNPRYQVTQFGKPVTLSCSQTLNHNVMYWYQQKSSQAPKLLFHYYDKDFNNEADTPDNFQSRRPNTSFCFLDIRSPGLGDTAMYLCATSRGQGNSGANVLTFGAGSRLTVL.

The V and J genes are TRBV5-4 and TRBJ2-3; TRBD2 matches at 10 bases. This CDR3 is built from 16 residues. The ends lost 4 bases at V and 4 bases at J; junction bases unmatched: 9. CDR1 and CDR2 (germline): SGHNT, YYREEE (reference sequence). CDR3 DNA: TGTGCCAGCAGCCCTCGCCTAGCGGGAGCTCCAGATACGCAGTATTTT. Its translation: CASSPRLAGAPDTQYF.

J is TRBJ1-5 and V is TRBV3-1 (or the pseudogene TRBV3-2); D is uncertain. Trimming pared 4 bases from V and 0 bases from J, leaving 22 bases between. Per germline, CDR1 LGHDT and CDR2 YNNKEL (reference sequence). The CDR3 length is 19 residues. CDR3 nucleotide sequence: TGTGCCAGCAGCCCTAGCGGGAAGGTGATGGGTTATAGCAATCAGCCCCAGCATTTT. Protein product: CASSPSGKVMGYSNQPQHF.

The chain has TRBV6-2 or TRBV6-3 and TRBJ2-7, with 10 bases fitting TRBD2. The CDR3 spans 16 residues. V was clipped by 0 bases and J by 2 bases; unmatched bases: 4. Germline CDR1 is MNHEY and CDR2 is SVGEGT. CDR3 region: CASSYSLAGLTYEQYF. In nucleotides, the CDR3 is TGTGCCAGCAGTTACTCACTAGCGGGACTCACCTACGAGCAGTACTTC.

The chain employs TRBV5-4 and TRBJ2-2; maybe TRBD1 (5 bases). V lost 0 bases to trimming and J lost 3 bases, with 6 bases between them. There are 14 residues in the CDR3. Germline V lookup: CDR1 SGHNT, CDR2 YYREEE (reference sequence). The CDR3 DNA follows: TGTGCCAGCAGCTTGGGACAGTACACCGGGGAGCTGTTTTTT. This codes for CASSLGQYTGELFF.

The chain has TRBV5-1 and TRBJ2-7; 11 nucleotides agree with TRBD2. CDR1 and CDR2 (germline): SGHRS, YFSETQ. The CDR3 totals 15 residues. With V trimmed by 6 bases and J by 1 base, 6 bases remained unmatched. CDR3 sequence: CASIWGTSGSYEQYF. CDR3 bases: TGCGCCAGCATCTGGGGGACTAGCGGATCCTACGAGCAGTACTTC.

The rearrangement joins TRBV9 to TRBJ2-1; 7 bases align to TRBD2. CDR1 is SGDLS and CDR2 is YYNGEE in the germline V gene. The CDR3 spans 16 residues. With V trimmed by 5 bases and J by 3 bases, 11 bases remained unmatched. CDR3 protein: CASSRNNGGSYNEQFF. The CDR3 DNA reads as TGTGCCAGCAGTCGTAATAATGGCGGGAGCTACAATGAGCAGTTCTTC.

The J gene is TRBJ2-6, the V gene TRBV15; D tentatively reads TRBD1 or TRBD2 (6 bases each). Trimming removed 2 bases from V and 4 bases from J, with 21 bases in between. This CDR3 is built from 19 residues. Germline assignment: CDR1 LNHNV and CDR2 YYDKDF (reference sequence). The CDR3 coding sequence is TGTGCCACCAGCAGAAGTACGGGGGCGTCCAGTTCCGGGGCCAACGTCCTGACTTTC. Its translation: CATSRSTGASSSGANVLTF. Full variable domain (rest looked up from reference TRBV15 and TRBJ2-6): DAMVIQNPRYQVTQFGKPVTLSCSQTLNHNVMYWYQQKSSQAPKLLFHYYDKDFNNEADTPDNFQSRRPNTSFCFLDIRSPGLGDTAMYLCATSRSTGASSSGANVLTFGAGSRLTVL.

The CDR3 here is CASSLVASGYQETQYF. Here the CDR3 DNA reads TGTGCCAGCAGCTTAGTGGCTAGCGGTTACCAAGAGACCCAGTACTTC. The chain links TRBV7-2 to TRBJ2-5, with 7 bases aligning to TRBD2. Germline V CDR1 and CDR2: SGHTA, FQGNSA. The V segment lost 1 base and the J segment 0 bases; nucleotides outside the gene matches: 5. CDR3 length equals 16 residues.

The rearrangement joins TRBV28 to TRBJ2-7; 10 bases map to TRBD2. V shed 6 bases and J 3 bases; nucleotides not matched to a gene: 8. The CDR3 is 15 residues long. CDR1 MDHEN and CDR2 SYDVKM come from the germline V gene. The CDR3 DNA sequence: TGTGCCAGCAGACCCGGGACTAGCGTTATCTACGAGCAGTACTTC. This gives the protein CASRPGTSVIYEQYF.

The rearrangement joins TRBV19 to TRBJ2-7; TRBD1 matches at 8 bases. The CDR3 covers 14 residues. Germline V lookup: CDR1 LNHDA, CDR2 SQIVND (reference sequence). V shed 4 bases, J shed 4 bases, and the junction held 6 bases outside the gene matches. CDR3 coding DNA: TGTGCCAGTAGTACGGGACAGGATACTTACGAGCAGTACTTC. This sequence encodes CASSTGQDTYEQYF. The complete variable domain, with remaining parts taken from reference TRBV19 and TRBJ2-7, reads DGGITQSPKYLFRKEGQNVTLSCEQNLNHDAMYWYRQDPGQGLRLIYYSQIVNDFQKGDIAEGYSVSREKKESFPLTVTSAQKNPTAFYLCASSTGQDTYEQYFGPGTRLTVT.

The gene calls are TRBV7-8 and TRBJ1-2; 10 positions agree with TRBD1. The germline CDR1 and CDR2 sequences are SGHVS and FQNEAQ. The CDR3 is 19 amino acids. With 3 bases clipped from V and 3 bases from J, the junction kept 16 bases outside the gene matches. CDR3 in amino acids: CASSFDPPGTGAFHYGYTF. DNA for the CDR3: TGTGCCAGCAGCTTCGACCCGCCCGGGACAGGGGCGTTTCACTATGGCTACACCTTC.

The chain combines TRBV4-3 with TRBJ2-7; 7 bases are shared with TRBD1. Germline V gene data show CDR1 as LGHNA and CDR2 as YSLEER. V gave up 1 base and J gave up 2 bases; unmatched junction bases: 8. CDR3 length: 16 residues. CDR3 region: CASSQGPRDSAYEQYF. DNA of the CDR3: TGCGCCAGCAGCCAAGGGCCTCGGGACAGTGCCTACGAGCAGTACTTC.

This chain uses TRBV11-2 with TRBJ2-7; possibly TRBD1 or TRBD2 for D (5 bases each). This CDR3 contains 14 residues. Trimming pared 1 base from V and 3 bases from J, leaving 10 bases between. CDR1 and CDR2 (germline): SGHAT, FQNNGV. The CDR3 loop is CASSLGGEDYEQYF. In DNA, the CDR3 is TGTGCCAGCAGCTTAGGAGGGGAAGACTACGAGCAGTACTTC.

This chain connects TRBV19 to TRBJ2-3; D remains ambiguous. The CDR3 has 13 residues. The germline V gene has CDR1 LNHDA and CDR2 SQIVND (reference sequence). Trimming left V 7 bases short and J 1 base short, with 9 bases between. The CDR3 region is CASTASGTDTQYF. CDR3 nucleotides: TGTGCCAGTACGGCCAGCGGCACAGATACGCAGTATTTT.

The CDR3 spells CASSQEAGGYEQYF. The CDR3 DNA reads TGCGCCAGCAGCCAAGAAGCGGGAGGCTACGAGCAGTACTTC. The chain is built from TRBV4-3 and TRBJ2-7; 9 bases align to TRBD2. The J segment lost 3 bases and the V segment lost 0 bases, leaving 0 bases of the junction unmatched. Germline assignment: CDR1 LGHNA and CDR2 YSLEER. This CDR3 comprises 14 residues.

This chain links TRBV15 with TRBJ1-1, with D possibly TRBD1 on 6 matching bases. Trimming took 9 bases from V and 8 from J, leaving 16 bases between them. This CDR3 spans 12 amino acids. Germline V gene lookup returns CDR1 LNHNV and CDR2 YYDKDF (reference sequence). This CDR3 reads CATKEGGEEAFF. CDR3 nucleotide sequence: TGTGCCACTAAAGAAGGGGGAGAGGAAGCTTTCTTT.

This clone has just a few counts. The chain links TRBV28 to TRBJ2-2; the match to TRBD2 covers 9 bases. The CDR3 contains 16 residues. CDR1 and CDR2 (germline): MDHEN, SYDVKM. With V trimmed by 6 bases and J by 6 bases, 11 bases remained unmatched. The CDR3 sequence: CASRIGGRAAAGELFF. For the CDR3, the DNA is TGTGCCAGCAGAATAGGCGGGAGGGCCGCAGCCGGGGAGCTGTTTTTT.

The V gene is TRBV27, the J gene TRBJ2-7; D remains ambiguous. The CDR3 contains 13 residues. Germline lookup yields CDR1 MNHEY and CDR2 SMNVEV (reference sequence). V was shortened by 8 bases and J by 0 bases, with 11 bases between the two germline ends. The CDR3 region is CASVRYGSYEQYF. In nucleotides, the CDR3 is TGTGCCAGCGTGAGGTACGGCTCCTACGAGCAGTACTTC.